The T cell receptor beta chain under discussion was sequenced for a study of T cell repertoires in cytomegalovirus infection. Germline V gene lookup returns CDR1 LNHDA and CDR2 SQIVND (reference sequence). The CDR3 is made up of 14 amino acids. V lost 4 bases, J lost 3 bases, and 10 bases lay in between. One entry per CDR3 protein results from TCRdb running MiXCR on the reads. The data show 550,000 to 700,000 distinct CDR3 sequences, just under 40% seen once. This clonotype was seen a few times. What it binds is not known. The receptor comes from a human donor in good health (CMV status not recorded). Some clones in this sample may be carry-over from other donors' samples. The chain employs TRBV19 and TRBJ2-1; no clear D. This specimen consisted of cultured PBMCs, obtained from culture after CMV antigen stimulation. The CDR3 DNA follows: TGTGCCAGTAGTAAGGGTTTAAACTACAATGAGCAGTTCTTC. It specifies CASSKGLNYNEQFF.